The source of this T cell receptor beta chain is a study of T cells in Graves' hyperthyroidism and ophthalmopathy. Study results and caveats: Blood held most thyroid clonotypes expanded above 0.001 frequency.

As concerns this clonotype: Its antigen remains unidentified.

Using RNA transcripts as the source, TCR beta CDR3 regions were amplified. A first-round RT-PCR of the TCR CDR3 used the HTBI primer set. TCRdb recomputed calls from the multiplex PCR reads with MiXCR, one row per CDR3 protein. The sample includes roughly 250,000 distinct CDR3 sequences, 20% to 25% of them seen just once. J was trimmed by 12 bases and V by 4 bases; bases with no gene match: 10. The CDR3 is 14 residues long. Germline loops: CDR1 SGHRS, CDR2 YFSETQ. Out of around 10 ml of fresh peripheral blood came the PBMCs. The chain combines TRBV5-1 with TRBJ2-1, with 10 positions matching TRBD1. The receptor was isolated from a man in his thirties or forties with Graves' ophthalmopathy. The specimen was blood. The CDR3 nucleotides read TGCGCCAGCAGCCCCGGGACAGGGGTCCAAAGGCAGTTCTTC. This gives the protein CASSPGTGVQRQFF.